This T cell receptor (beta chain) was retrieved from a study of regulatory T cells in long-lasting Graves disease. General observations from the study: Among samples with persistent disease, TRBV28, TRBJ1-2 and TRBJ2-5 were favored.

CDR3 length: 18 amino acids. V was trimmed by 6 bases and J by 4 bases, leaving 25 bases between them. As to time point: newly diagnosed GD, antithyroid drugs for less than 3 months. From PBMCs, RNA was extracted and then used to make the TCR library. CDR3 regions were amplified by Arm-PCR using iRepertoire HTBI primers to build TCR beta libraries. One entry per CDR3 protein, called by TCRdb with MiXCR from the multiplex PCR reads. Of some 450,000 distinct CDR3 sequences in the sample, about a sixth were seen once. Note on this clonotype: Antigen unknown.

The same sample was also studied in work on T cells in Graves' hyperthyroidism and ophthalmopathy. That report notes: Blood also held most thyroid clonotypes expanded beyond 0.001. In validation, the model predicted ophthalmopathy. These predictions came a median approximately 5.9 months before onset.

This clonotype was obtained from a woman in her thirties with Graves disease. The rearrangement uses TRBV12-3 or TRBV12-4 and TRBJ1-5, with D perhaps TRBD1 (6 bases). The source material was peripheral blood mononuclear cells (PBMCs), sampled at new diagnosis, from a patient treated with antithyroid drugs. The CDR3 nucleotides read TGTGCCAGCAGCGTAAATTGGGACCCGGACAGCCAAAATCAGCCCCAGCATTTT. Translation: CASSVNWDPDSQNQPQHF.